This paragraph covers one T cell receptor beta chain sequence. Original handling: The authors estimated nucleated cell counts from reference gene primer amplification. Some clones are missing from TCRdb's copy, which holds only in-frame ones; the method was immunoSEQ multiplex PCR. V and J calls and clone size are given by that table; D and trimming were obtained from the DNA. The data hold under 200,000 clones, with approximately 80% observed a single time. This sample stems from a study of blood T cell repertoires in COVID-19. Turning to the study itself: Material from acute and convalescent COVID-19 was sourced from the United States, Italy and Spain. PBMCs, B-cell-depleted T cells, or T cells were the source of the cDNA or gDNA that made up the material.

CDR3 length: 14 amino acids. J lost 7 bases, V lost 4 bases, and 10 bases had no gene match. Germline CDR1 is SGHRS and CDR2 is YFSETQ. This receptor was taken from a man aged 60 to 69 with acute or convalescent COVID-19. V gene TRBV5-1 combines with J gene TRBJ2-5; 7 nucleotides align to TRBD1. Sequencing was done on a sample of peripheral blood. The CDR3 protein is CASSPRQGEGTQYF. CDR3 nucleotides: TGCGCCAGCAGCCCTCGACAGGGTGAGGGGACCCAGTACTTC.